This entry features one T cell receptor beta chain sequence. Its antigen specificity is not known. Base qualities are not at hand, and no much larger clone is one base apart. TCRbeta CDR3 regions were amplified from genomic DNA by means of the immunoSEQ Assay, a bias-controlled multiplex PCR. In the original analysis: The number of nucleated cells in each sample was estimated by amplification of reference gene primers within the assay. To quantify the absolute abundance of each unique TCRbeta CDR3 rearrangement, sequence reads were collapsed and filtered. For each sample, productive Simpson clonality was calculated as the square root of Simpson's diversity index over productive rearrangements. This immuneACCESS table, as held by TCRdb, lists in-frame sequences with V and J called but not all clones. Of the missing ones, under half trace to an unresolved V gene in checked studies; the others have no known cause. That table supplies the V and J calls and clone size; D and trimming were determined from the DNA. This sample has 30,000 to 45,000 clones in its table, and approximately 87% of those were observed once. About 12% of the sample rests with the top ten.

Based on the germline V gene, the CDR1 and CDR2 sequences are SGHRS and YFSETQ. V trim: 10 bases; J trim: 8 bases; unmatched bases: 16. The CDR3 spans 14 residues, from the cysteine through the phenylalanine. Just CDR3 DNA is preserved here, 42 bases in frame from base 1. This sample is drawn from a study of blood T cell repertoires in COVID-19 (TCRdb year 2020). As for the study more broadly: Collaborator samples came from the United States, Italy and Spain and covered acute and convalescent phases of COVID-19. The sample metadata nearly always contained a de-identified subject ID, COVID-19 status, age in years and sex. A freely available public database, intended as a resource for researchers studying the immune response to SARS-CoV-2, is where the repertoires were released. Deeply sampled blood TCRbeta repertoires from subjects exposed to, actively infected with, or recovered from COVID-19 were included in the dataset. The prospective study material was composed of cDNA or gDNA derived from T cells, B-cell-depleted T cells, or PBMCs. HLA class I and class II types, where available, came from metadata supplied by the sample provider rather than from assay-based typing. The samples were drawn from the first 160 participants of the ongoing ImmuneRACE study and from over 950 subjects provided by 6 global collaborators.

Whole blood was collected in K2EDTA tubes by collaborating institutions according to the institutions' own protocols. For TCRbeta analysis, collaborator samples were shipped as frozen whole blood, as isolated PBMCs, or as DNA extracted from either sample type. Summary of the overall study and its limitations: How much clinical and demographic metadata was included differed by source and by participant, and the metadata was provided uncurated.

The source is a man aged 65 to 85 with acute or convalescent COVID-19. Sequenced material: peripheral blood. Rearrangement joined TRBV5-1 to TRBJ2-3; 7 nucleotides in the junction match TRBD2. The CDR3 region: CASTGTGGSATQYF. The bases read TGCGCCTCCACCGGGACTGGCGGGAGTGCTACGCAGTATTTT.